Shown below are 24 T cell receptor beta chains from a single sample sequenced in a study of T cells in Graves' hyperthyroidism and ophthalmopathy. Regions amplified from RNA transcripts were the TCR beta CDR3 regions. The TCR CDR3 was amplified in a first-round RT-PCR using the HTBI primer set. Each CDR3 protein is one row after TCRdb ran MiXCR on the multiplex PCR reads. Of hundreds of thousands of distinct CDR3 sequences in the sample, roughly 16% are singletons; the top ten hold over 3.5%. The source material was blood. These TCRs come from a woman aged 25 to 39 with Graves' hyperthyroidism.

In its sample, this clonotype was seen many times. The rearrangement links TRBV7-9 to TRBJ2-1; D is perhaps TRBD1 (7 bases). V shed 8 bases and J shed 3 bases, with 14 bases lying between them. The CDR3 runs to 14 residues. The V gene's germline CDR1 is SEHNR and CDR2 FQNEAQ (reference sequence). The CDR3 loop is CASGDRDFYNEQFF. DNA for the CDR3: TGTGCCAGCGGTGACAGGGACTTCTACAATGAGCAGTTCTTC. The complete variable domain, with remaining parts taken from reference TRBV7-9 and TRBJ2-1, reads DTGVSQNPRHKITKRGQNVTFRCDPISEHNRLYWYRQTLGQGPEFLTYFQNEAQLEKSRLLSDRFSAERPKGSFSTLEIQRTEQGDSAMYLCASGDRDFYNEQFFGPGTRLTVL.

This rearrangement joins TRBV11-2 to TRBJ2-7, with 7 bases that match TRBD1. This CDR3 comprises 13 residues. V dropped 5 bases and J dropped 3; count of bases not matched to a gene: 4. The germline gives CDR1 SGHAT, CDR2 FQNNGV. For the CDR3, the DNA is TGTGCCAGCAGCCCAGGGGGATTCTACGAGCAGTACTTC. Its protein product is CASSPGGFYEQYF.

The V and J genes are TRBV20-1 and TRBJ1-2; D possibly corresponds to TRBD1 (5 bases). CDR1 is DFQATT, CDR2 SNEGSKA, per germline (reference sequence). V lost 6 bases and J lost 10, with 15 bases in between. This CDR3 spans 11 amino acids. Written as DNA, the CDR3 is TGCAGTGCCCGGTCTGGGGGGACCTACACCTTC. Amino acids: CSARSGGTYTF.

This clonotype was found many times. The J gene is TRBJ2-1, the V gene TRBV6-2 or TRBV6-3; a weak D match, TRBD1 (5 bases). Germline V gives CDR1 MNHEY, CDR2 SVGEGT. The CDR3 runs to 15 residues. Deletions cut 0 bases from V and 6 bases from J, with 12 bases between. CDR3 sequence (DNA): TGTGCCAGCAGTTACTCGTCAGGGTTCGGCAATGAGCAGTTCTTC. This sequence encodes CASSYSSGFGNEQFF.

The chain links TRBV9 to TRBJ2-5, with D unclear. The CDR3 is 15 residues long. The germline gives CDR1 SGDLS, CDR2 YYNGEE. V lost 0 bases and J lost 5, with 14 bases in between. The CDR3 region has the DNA TGTGCCAGCAGCGTAGGACTCGGAGTAGGGGAGACCCAGTACTTC. It is translated as CASSVGLGVGETQYF. The whole variable domain, remainder taken from reference TRBV9 and TRBJ2-5, is DSGVTQTPKHLITATGQRVTLRCSPRSGDLSVYWYQQSLDQGLQFLIQYYNGEERAKGNILERFSAQQFPDLHSELNLSSLELGDSALYFCASSVGLGVGETQYFGPGTRLLVL.

This clonotype was found many times. The chain recombines TRBV27 with TRBJ1-2; 7 bases agree with TRBD1. The CDR3 is 13 residues long. V lost 5 bases, J lost 6 bases, and 6 bases stayed unmatched. CDR1 is MNHEY and CDR2 is SMNVEV in the germline V gene (reference sequence). CDR3 nucleotide sequence: TGTGCCAGCAGTAAGACAGGGAAAAATGGCTACACCTTC. Protein: CASSKTGKNGYTF.

This clonotype was counted at least ten times. The V gene is TRBV19, the J gene TRBJ2-7, with 7 bases aligning to TRBD1. The CDR3 contains 12 residues. Germline CDR1 LNHDA, CDR2 SQIVND (reference sequence). Trimming removed 3 bases from V and 6 bases from J; junction bases left unmatched: 2. DNA of the CDR3: TGTGCCAGTAGTATGACAGGGATCGAGCAGTACTTC. Translation: CASSMTGIEQYF.

This clonotype was counted at least ten times. This sequence joins TRBV6-1 and TRBJ1-1, with 9 bases fitting TRBD1. The CDR3 length is 14 residues. Per germline, CDR1 MNHNS and CDR2 SASEGT. In nucleotides, the CDR3 is TGTGTTACGGACAGGGGAGGTTGGAACACTGAAGCTTTCTTT. It codes for CVTDRGGWNTEAFF.

This clonotype appeared many times. This chain uses TRBV2 with TRBJ2-7; D uncertain. Deletions cut 5 bases from V and 3 bases from J, with 14 bases between. This CDR3 is 14 amino acids long. CDR1 and CDR2 from the germline V gene are SNHLY and FYNNEI. Here the CDR3 DNA reads TGTGCCAGCAGTCCCCCGGGTAGATTCTACGAGCAGTACTTC. As protein: CASSPPGRFYEQYF.

This clonotype was detected many times. This chain joins TRBV12-3 or TRBV12-4 and TRBJ1-1, with D possibly TRBD1 on 5 matching bases. The length of the CDR3 is 14 residues. V was shortened by 6 bases and J by 4 bases, with 15 bases between the two germline ends. The CDR3 here is CASSPGGDPTEAFF. The CDR3 DNA sequence: TGTGCCAGCAGCCCTGGAGGGGACCCCACTGAAGCTTTCTTT.

This chain joins TRBV7-8 and TRBJ1-3; D unresolved. Germline CDR1 reads SGHVS; CDR2 reads FQNEAQ. Trimming removed 1 base from V and 4 bases from J, with 11 bases in between. This CDR3 is built from 15 residues. The DNA for the CDR3 is TGTGCCAGCAGCTTAGAGGCGGGTCCGGGAAACACCATATATTTT. This encodes CASSLEAGPGNTIYF.

This clonotype turned up a few times. V usage is TRBV19 and J usage is TRBJ1-3, with D perhaps matching TRBD1 (5 bases). The CDR3 is 17 amino acids. Germline V gives CDR1 LNHDA, CDR2 SQIVND (reference sequence). V was shortened by 5 bases and J by 0 bases, with 17 bases between the two germline ends. CDR3 in amino acids: CASSAPGQALSGNTIYF. For the CDR3, the DNA is TGTGCCAGTAGTGCGCCGGGGCAGGCCCTCTCTGGAAACACCATATATTTT.

In this sample, this clonotype turned up many times. This chain uses TRBV7-9 with TRBJ2-1; a possible D gene is TRBD2 (6 bases). The germline V and J ends were trimmed by 5 bases and 6 bases, with 11 bases remaining between them. The CDR3 is 13 residues long. CDR1 is SEHNR, CDR2 FQNEAQ, per germline (reference sequence). The CDR3 loop reads CASSLSTSNEQFF. The CDR3 bases are TGTGCCAGCAGCCTTTCGACTAGCAATGAGCAGTTCTTC.

In its sample, this clonotype was seen many times. V and J are TRBV24-1 and TRBJ2-3; the match to TRBD2 covers 11 bases. Unmatched junction bases numbered 16, after V lost 4 bases and J lost 8 bases. This CDR3 spans 18 amino acids. Germline CDR1 and CDR2: KGHDR and SFDVKD. CDR3 residues: CATSDSQPSSGGRGTQYF. Here the CDR3 DNA reads TGTGCCACCAGTGACTCCCAACCTTCTAGCGGGGGGAGAGGTACGCAGTATTTT.

The V gene is TRBV27, the J gene TRBJ1-5; unclear D gene. Germline lookup yields CDR1 MNHEY and CDR2 SMNVEV (reference sequence). The CDR3 loop spans 15 amino acids. Trimming took off 6 bases at V and 4 bases at J, with 16 bases between the two ends. The CDR3 DNA reads TGTGCCAGCAGCGTACACGTCGAGGGAAATCAGCCCCAGCATTTT. Translating gives CASSVHVEGNQPQHF.

This clonotype has ten or more counts. This rearrangement joins TRBV5-5 to TRBJ1-1; D is ambiguous. Germline CDR1 reads SGHKS; CDR2 reads YYEKEE (reference sequence). Trimming pared 6 bases from V and 5 bases from J, leaving 11 bases between. This CDR3 contains 12 residues. The CDR3 region is CASILVGTEAFF. CDR3 DNA sequence: TGTGCCAGCATCCTCGTGGGGACTGAAGCTTTCTTT.

This clonotype was picked up a small number of times. The chain combines TRBV11-3 with TRBJ2-1, with a weak D call TRBD2 (6 bases). Trimming cost V 3 bases and J 8 bases, with 11 bases left between them. Germline V gene data show CDR1 as SGHNT and CDR2 as YENEEA. CDR3 length equals 13 residues. The CDR3 nucleotides read TGTGCCAGCAGCTTTTTCCCGGGAGATGAGCAGTTCTTC. Translating it yields CASSFFPGDEQFF.

This clonotype was observed at least ten times. The chain links TRBV27 to TRBJ1-4; 9 bases are shared with TRBD1. The J segment lost 7 bases and the V segment lost 6 bases, leaving 9 bases of the junction unmatched. Germline V gene data show CDR1 as MNHEY and CDR2 as SMNVEV (reference sequence). This CDR3 has 15 amino acids. CDR3 in DNA: TGTGCCAGCAGCAGACAGGGGGATTTGGGTGAAAAACTGTTTTTT. This encodes CASSRQGDLGEKLFF.

This clonotype was seen at least ten times. The chain couples TRBV7-2 to TRBJ2-1; 13 bases are a match to TRBD2. Per the germline V gene, CDR1 is SGHTA and CDR2 is FQGNSA. V was clipped by 8 bases and J by 5 bases; unmatched bases: 6. The CDR3 loop spans 15 amino acids. CDR3 sequence (DNA): TGTGCCAGCGGTCCCGGGACTAGCGGGAACAATGAGCAGTTCTTC. Amino acids: CASGPGTSGNNEQFF.

This clonotype has at least ten counts. For the CDR3, the DNA is TGTGCCAGCAGCGTAGGGGGCGGGACGAACTACGAGCAGTACTTC. Translating gives CASSVGGGTNYEQYF. V and J are TRBV9 and TRBJ2-7; D possibly corresponds to TRBD2 (6 bases). The CDR3 totals 15 residues. V lost 0 bases to trimming and J lost 3 bases, with 13 bases between them. Germline V gene data show CDR1 as SGDLS and CDR2 as YYNGEE.

This chain uses TRBV7-9 with TRBJ1-5; TRBD1 aligns across 8 bases. Germline V gene lookup returns CDR1 SEHNR and CDR2 FQNEAQ (reference sequence). The CDR3 totals 18 residues. J gave up 5 bases and V 0 bases, and 12 bases lay outside the gene matches. DNA of the CDR3: TGTGCCAGCAGCTTAGCCCTCCCGGGACAGGATCTTGATCAGCCCCAGCATTTT. Its protein is CASSLALPGQDLDQPQHF.

Only a few counts were recorded for this clonotype. The V and J genes are TRBV4-2 and TRBJ2-1; D unclear. The CDR3 loop spans 15 amino acids. The V end was cut by 8 bases, the J end by 2 bases, with 16 bases between. Looked up from germline, CDR1 is LGHNA and CDR2 is YNFKEQ. CDR3 DNA: TGTGCCAGCCGGAGTGACCCACCCCCCTACAATGAGCAGTTCTTC. It specifies CASRSDPPPYNEQFF.

This chain uses TRBV7-2 with TRBJ1-2, with 9 bases lining up with TRBD1. The germline V gene has CDR1 SGHTA and CDR2 FQGNSA. V was clipped by 8 bases and J by 7 bases; unmatched bases: 5. The CDR3 has 12 residues. DNA of the CDR3: TGTGCCAGCCGACGGACAGGGGTTGGCTACACCTTC. Amino acid sequence: CASRRTGVGYTF.

To note about this clonotype: This may arise from a read error, as a much more abundant clone is one base away. The genes are TRBV12-3 or TRBV12-4 and TRBJ2-2; a possible D gene is TRBD2 (5 bases). The length of the CDR3 is 11 residues. As DNA, the CDR3 is TGTGCCAGCAGTCCAACCGGGGAGCTGTCTTTT. Amino acid sequence: CASSPTGELSF.